Shown below are 15 T cell receptor beta chains from a single sample sequenced in a study of cytomegalovirus exposure and HLA in healthy donors. Use of 60 Vbeta and 13 Jbeta primers characterized the PCR. Profiled with immunoSEQ multiplex PCR; TCRdb holds only in-frame clones, not every one. The sample contains 120,000 to 150,000 clones, 60% to 85% of which appear only once. Sample: PBMCs. These receptors originate from a middle-aged man in good health and CMV-seropositive.

The CDR3 sequence is CASSPISGFYEQYF. DNA of the CDR3: TGTGCCAGCTCACCCATATCAGGGTTCTACGAGCAGTACTTC. J is TRBJ2-7 and V is TRBV18; D might be TRBD1 (5 bases). The CDR3 loop spans 14 amino acids. The germline gives CDR1 KGHSH, CDR2 LQKENI. Deletions cut 3 bases from V and 3 bases from J, with 12 bases between.

This rearrangement joins TRBV18 to TRBJ1-1; D is undetermined. CDR3 size: 14 residues. Germline lookup yields CDR1 KGHSH and CDR2 LQKENI. V lost 0 bases to trimming and J lost 7 bases, with 12 bases between them. For the CDR3, the DNA is TGTGCCAGCTCACCACCAAGTCAGAAATATGAAGCTTTCTTT. It translates to CASSPPSQKYEAFF.

CDR3 DNA: TGCAGCGCGCCCCAGGGCACTGAAGCTTTCTTT. Its protein product is CSAPQGTEAFF. The chain couples TRBV29-1 to TRBJ1-1, with a possible D match to TRBD1 (5 bases). CDR1 and CDR2 from the germline V gene are SQVTM and ANQGSEA. Trimming removed 7 bases at V and 4 bases at J, with 10 bases between. The CDR3 has 11 amino acids.

V usage is TRBV7-2 and J usage is TRBJ1-1, with 8 bases identical to TRBD1. The CDR3 is made up of 18 amino acids. V shed 5 bases, J shed 0 bases, and the junction held 14 bases outside the gene matches. The germline V gene encodes CDR1 SGHTA and CDR2 FQGNSA. In nucleotides, the CDR3 is TGTGCCAGCAGCCTCATGGGTTTGATACAGGGGGTGAACACTGAAGCTTTCTTT. This gives the protein CASSLMGLIQGVNTEAFF.

The chain combines TRBV7-8 with TRBJ2-3; 9 nucleotides line up with TRBD1. The CDR3 is made up of 15 amino acids. Germline V CDR1 and CDR2: SGHVS, FQNEAQ. J gave up 5 bases and V 5 bases, and 8 bases lay outside the gene matches. In DNA, the CDR3 is TGTGCCAGCAGCCCCGGGACAGGGATCCTAGATACGCAGTATTTT. This translates into CASSPGTGILDTQYF.

A word on this clone: Within the sample, other DNA sequences also encode this same CDR3. The genes are TRBV5-1 and TRBJ2-3; 15 nucleotides align to TRBD2. After removal of 4 bases from V and 7 bases from J, the junction contained 7 bases not matched to a gene. The CDR3 is 16 residues long. Germline CDR1 SGHRS, CDR2 YFSETQ. The CDR3 here is CASSPPGTSGRYTQYF. CDR3 sequence (DNA): TGCGCCAGCAGCCCACCAGGGACTAGCGGGAGGTATACGCAGTATTTT.

This clone was detected only a few times. The gene calls are TRBV6-1 and TRBJ1-2, with a weak D call TRBD1 (6 bases). The germline gives CDR1 MNHNS, CDR2 SASEGT. The CDR3 contains 15 residues. V dropped 5 bases and J dropped 6 bases, with 19 bases sitting between them. The CDR3 reads CASSSAPTGPDGYTF. Written as DNA, the CDR3 is TGTGCCAGCAGTTCCGCCCCCACAGGGCCCGATGGCTACACCTTC.

The chain couples TRBV28 to TRBJ1-2; 10 bases are shared with TRBD1. The CDR3 loop spans 19 amino acids. Germline V gene sequence: CDR1 MDHEN, CDR2 SYDVKM. Trimming at V came to 3 bases and at J to 4 bases, leaving 17 bases not matched to a gene. CDR3 nucleotides: TGTGCCAGCAGTTTTTCCGGGGACAGGGGAAAATTACAAACCTATGGCTACACCTTC. Translated: CASSFSGDRGKLQTYGYTF.

The V and J genes are TRBV6-6 and TRBJ2-7; no clear D gene. CDR1 MNHNY and CDR2 SVGAGI come from the germline V gene (reference sequence). The V end lost 5 bases, the J end lost 2 bases, and 7 bases lay between the germline ends. This CDR3 spans 12 amino acids. CDR3 DNA sequence: TGTGCCAGCAGTCAACAAACCTACGAGCAGTACTTC. Residues: CASSQQTYEQYF.

This chain connects TRBV10-3 to TRBJ1-1; 8 positions agree with TRBD1. Germline V gives CDR1 ENHRY, CDR2 SYGVKD. The V and J ends lost 3 bases and 3 bases, in that order; junction bases with no gene match: 9. There are 16 residues in the CDR3. CDR3 amino acids: CAISDRTGGRDTEAFF. As DNA, the CDR3 is TGTGCCATCAGTGACCGTACAGGGGGGAGGGACACTGAAGCTTTCTTT.

The gene calls are TRBV27 and TRBJ1-2, with D hard to call. CDR1 MNHEY and CDR2 SMNVEV come from the germline V gene (reference sequence). The CDR3 covers 14 residues. The V and J ends lost 3 bases and 3 bases respectively, with 11 bases between them. The CDR3 nucleotides are TGTGCCAGCAGTTTTGCGGGTCGTGACTATGGCTACACCTTC. Translation: CASSFAGRDYGYTF.

The chain uses TRBV2 and TRBJ1-5, with a weak D call TRBD1 (6 bases). CDR1 is SNHLY, CDR2 FYNNEI, per germline. Trimming pared 2 bases from V and 6 bases from J, leaving 14 bases between. The CDR3 has 15 amino acids. Here the CDR3 DNA reads TGTGCCAGCAGTGAAAGGGGGGGAGGGGTTCAGCCCCAGCATTTT. Residues: CASSERGGGVQPQHF.

Note on this clone: Compared with germline, one end of the junction differs, possibly owing to a read error. The rearrangement joins TRBV7-9 to TRBJ1-1; D unresolved. Germline V gene sequence: CDR1 SEHNR, CDR2 FQNEAQ (reference sequence). The CDR3 runs to 13 residues. DNA of the CDR3: TGTTCCAGCAGCTTAGTAGGAGGCACTGAAGCTTTCTTT. The encoded protein is CSSSLVGGTEAFF. Filled out from reference TRBV7-9 and TRBJ1-1, the complete variable domain reads DTGVSQNPRHKITKRGQNVTFRCDPISEHNRLYWYRQTLGQGPEFLTYFQNEAQLEKSRLLSDRFSAERPKGSFSTLEIQRTEQGDSAMYLCSSSLVGGTEAFFGQGTRLTVV.

V gene TRBV5-8 combines with J gene TRBJ1-5, with a tentative D call TRBD1 (6 bases). V was cut by 0 bases and J by 0 bases, with 13 bases left in between. Germline V lookup: CDR1 SGHTS, CDR2 YDEGEE. This CDR3 has 17 residues. This chain's CDR3 is CASSLVTGSFSNQPQHF. CDR3 bases: TGTGCCAGCAGCTTGGTAACAGGGAGCTTTAGCAATCAGCCCCAGCATTTT.

V usage is TRBV5-1 and J usage is TRBJ1-2, with a possible D match to TRBD1 (6 bases). Germline values: CDR1 SGHRS, CDR2 YFSETQ. Between the trimmed V and J ends, which lost 7 bases and 2 bases, there was a span of 18 bases. There are 15 residues in the CDR3. The CDR3 protein is CASGMDRIDNYGYTF. CDR3 DNA: TGCGCCAGCGGGATGGACAGAATAGACAACTATGGCTACACCTTC.